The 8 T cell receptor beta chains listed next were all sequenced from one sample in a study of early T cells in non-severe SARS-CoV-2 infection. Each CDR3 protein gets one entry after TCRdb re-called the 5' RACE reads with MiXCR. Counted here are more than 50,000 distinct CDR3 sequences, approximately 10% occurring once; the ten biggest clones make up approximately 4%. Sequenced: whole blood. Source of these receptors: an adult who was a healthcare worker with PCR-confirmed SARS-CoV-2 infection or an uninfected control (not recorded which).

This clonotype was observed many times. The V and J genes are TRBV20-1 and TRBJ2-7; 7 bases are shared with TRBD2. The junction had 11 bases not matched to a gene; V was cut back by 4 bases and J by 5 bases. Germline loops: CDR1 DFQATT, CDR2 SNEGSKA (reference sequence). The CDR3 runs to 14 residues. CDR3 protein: CSATIGREYDEQYF. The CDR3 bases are TGCAGTGCTACCATTGGGCGGGAGTACGACGAGCAGTACTTC.

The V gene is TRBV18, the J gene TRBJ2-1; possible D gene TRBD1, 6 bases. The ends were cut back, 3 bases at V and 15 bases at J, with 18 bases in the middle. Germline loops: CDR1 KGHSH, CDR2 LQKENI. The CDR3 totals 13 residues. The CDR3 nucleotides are TGTGCCAGCTCACCCCAGAGGACAGATCTTGGGTTCTTC. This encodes CASSPQRTDLGFF. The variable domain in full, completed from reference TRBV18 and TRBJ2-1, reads NAGVMQNPRHLVRRRGQEARLRCSPMKGHSHVYWYRQLPEEGLKFMVYLQKENIIDESGMPKERFSAEFPKEGPSILRIQQVVRGDSAAYFCASSPQRTDLGFFGPGTRLTVL.

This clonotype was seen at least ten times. CDR3 DNA sequence: TGTGCCAGCAGTGAATTTCGGGGGAGCGTGCCCTACAATGAGCAGTTCTTC. It is translated as CASSEFRGSVPYNEQFF. The chain combines TRBV25-1 with TRBJ2-1; a weak D match, TRBD2 (6 bases). The CDR3 is 17 amino acids. CDR1 and CDR2 from the germline V gene are MGHDK and SYGVNS. Deletions cut 1 base from V and 2 bases from J, with 15 bases between.

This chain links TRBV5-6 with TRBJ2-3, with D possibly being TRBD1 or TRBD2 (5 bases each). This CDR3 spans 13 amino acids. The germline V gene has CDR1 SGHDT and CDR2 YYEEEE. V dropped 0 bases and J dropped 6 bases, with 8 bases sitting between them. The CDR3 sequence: CASSLGGVDTQYF. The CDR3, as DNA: TGTGCCAGCAGCTTGGGAGGGGTTGATACGCAGTATTTT.

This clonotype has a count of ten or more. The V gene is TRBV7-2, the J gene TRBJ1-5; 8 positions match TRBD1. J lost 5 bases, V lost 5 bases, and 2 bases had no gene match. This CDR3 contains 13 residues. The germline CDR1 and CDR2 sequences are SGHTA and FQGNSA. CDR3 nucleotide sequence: TGTGCCAGCAGCCCGGACAGGGATCAGCCCCAGCATTTT. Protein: CASSPDRDQPQHF.

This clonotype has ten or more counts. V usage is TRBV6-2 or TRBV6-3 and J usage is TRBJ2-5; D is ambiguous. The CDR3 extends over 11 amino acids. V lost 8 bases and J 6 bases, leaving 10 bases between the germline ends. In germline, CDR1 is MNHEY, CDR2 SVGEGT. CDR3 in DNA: TGTGCCAGCGAAAACGGACAGACCCAGTACTTC. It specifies CASENGQTQYF.

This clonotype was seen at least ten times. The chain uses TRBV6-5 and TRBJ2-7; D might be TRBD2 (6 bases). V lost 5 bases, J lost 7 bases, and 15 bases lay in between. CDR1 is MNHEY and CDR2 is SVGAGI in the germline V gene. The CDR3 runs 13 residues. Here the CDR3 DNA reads TGTGCCAGCAGTGGCATGACGGGAGCGGAGCAGTACTTC. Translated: CASSGMTGAEQYF.

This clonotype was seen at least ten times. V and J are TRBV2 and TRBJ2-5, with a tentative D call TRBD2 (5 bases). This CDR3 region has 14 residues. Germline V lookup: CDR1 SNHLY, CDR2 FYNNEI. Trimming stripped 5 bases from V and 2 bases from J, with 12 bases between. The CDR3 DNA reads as TGTGCCAGCAGTCTGCTTGGCGGGCAAGAGACCCAGTACTTC. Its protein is CASSLLGGQETQYF.